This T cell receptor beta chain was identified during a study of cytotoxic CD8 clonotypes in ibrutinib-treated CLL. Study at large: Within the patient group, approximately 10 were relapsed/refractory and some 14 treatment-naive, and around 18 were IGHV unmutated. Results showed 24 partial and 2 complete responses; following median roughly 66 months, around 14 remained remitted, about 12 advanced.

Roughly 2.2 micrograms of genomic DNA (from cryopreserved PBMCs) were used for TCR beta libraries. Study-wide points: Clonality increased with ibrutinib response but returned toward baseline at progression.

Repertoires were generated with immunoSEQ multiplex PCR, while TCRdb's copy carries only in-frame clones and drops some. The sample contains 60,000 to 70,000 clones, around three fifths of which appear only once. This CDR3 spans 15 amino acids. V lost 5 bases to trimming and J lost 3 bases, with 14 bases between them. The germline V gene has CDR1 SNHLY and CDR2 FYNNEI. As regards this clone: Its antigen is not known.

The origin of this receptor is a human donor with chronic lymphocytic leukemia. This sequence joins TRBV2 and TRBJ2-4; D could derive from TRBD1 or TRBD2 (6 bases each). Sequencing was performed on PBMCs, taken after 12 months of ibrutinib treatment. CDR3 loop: CASSKEGGIKNIQYF. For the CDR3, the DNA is TGTGCCAGCAGTAAGGAAGGGGGGATCAAAAACATTCAGTACTTC.